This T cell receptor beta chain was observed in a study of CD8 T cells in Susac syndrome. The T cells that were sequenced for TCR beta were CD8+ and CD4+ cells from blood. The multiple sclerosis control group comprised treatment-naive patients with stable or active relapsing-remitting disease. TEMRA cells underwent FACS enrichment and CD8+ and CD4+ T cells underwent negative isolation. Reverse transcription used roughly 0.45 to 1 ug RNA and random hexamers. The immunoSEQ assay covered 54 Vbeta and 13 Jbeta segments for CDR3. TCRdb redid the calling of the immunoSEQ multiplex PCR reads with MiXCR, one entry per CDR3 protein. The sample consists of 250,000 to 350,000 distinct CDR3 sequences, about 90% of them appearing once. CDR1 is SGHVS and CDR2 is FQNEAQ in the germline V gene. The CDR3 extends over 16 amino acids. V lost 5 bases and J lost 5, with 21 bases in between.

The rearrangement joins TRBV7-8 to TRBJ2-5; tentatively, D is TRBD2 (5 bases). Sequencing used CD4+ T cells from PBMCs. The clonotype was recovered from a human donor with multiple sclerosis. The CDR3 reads CASSPHGGLSGETQYF. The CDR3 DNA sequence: TGTGCCAGCAGCCCCCACGGCGGCCTTTCGGGGGAGACCCAGTACTTC.